The following is a T cell receptor beta chain sequence with its context. Its antigen is unknown. This sample was included in a study of T cells in Graves' hyperthyroidism and ophthalmopathy. Whole-study findings and limits: From stable hyperthyroidism, ophthalmopathy was separated by a 13 V-J model. Blood also held most thyroid clonotypes expanded beyond 0.001.

It was RNA transcripts that yielded the amplified TCR beta CDR3 regions. The HTBI set primed first-round TCR CDR3 RT-PCR. A single record per CDR3 protein comes from TCRdb applying MiXCR to the multiplex PCR reads. The sample has 380,000 or so distinct CDR3 sequences; about a fifth are singletons. The authors deemed Graves' hyperthyroidism stable absent ophthalmopathy progression within 18 months. Approximately 10 ml of fresh peripheral blood supplied the PBMCs. The CDR3 is made up of 14 amino acids. V was pared by 7 bases and J by 4 bases, with 10 bases of the junction left unmatched. The germline CDR1 and CDR2 sequences are SQVTM and ANQGSEA.

The specimen was blood. The rearrangement links TRBV29-1 to TRBJ1-1, with 9 bases aligning to TRBD1. The clonotype was recovered from a woman in her late teens or twenties with Graves' hyperthyroidism. CDR3 nucleotide sequence: TGCAGCGCGGACAGGGGAAACGGGGGCACTGAAGCTTTCTTT. Amino acid sequence: CSADRGNGGTEAFF.